This record covers a single T cell receptor beta chain. The V gene's germline CDR1 is SEHNR and CDR2 FQNEAQ (reference sequence). Trimming removed 5 bases from V and 1 base from J, with 11 bases in between. The CDR3 runs 14 residues. This sample is part of a study of blood T cell repertoires in COVID-19. Libraries were prepared by immunoSEQ multiplex PCR; TCRdb keeps only in-frame clonotypes and omits some of them. This table has about 93,000 clones, roughly nine tenths appearing once. The chain joins TRBV7-9 to TRBJ1-1; TRBD1 might be the D (6 bases). The sequence came from a man aged 60 to 75 with COVID-19, enrolled during active disease. The sample taken for sequencing was peripheral blood. The CDR3 protein is CASSPMGQNTEAFF. The DNA for the CDR3 is TGTGCCAGCAGCCCCATGGGACAGAACACTGAAGCTTTCTTT.